The 25 T cell receptor beta chains listed next were all sequenced from one sample in a study of OX40 agonist ivuxolimab in advanced cancers. Clones were read by immunoSEQ multiplex PCR, and TCRdb kept only the in-frame ones, dropping some. The sample includes 45,000 to 50,000 clones, 79% seen only once; the top ten take 1.5% to 2%. The sample was CD4+ or CD8+ T cells sorted from blood, taken in a trial of the OX40 agonist ivuxolimab. The receptors were gathered from an adult with an advanced solid tumor such as melanoma, head and neck, liver or kidney cancer.

This clone has only a few counts. The rearrangement joins TRBV10-3 to TRBJ1-2, with TRBD1 matching 7 bases. V was clipped by 6 bases and J by 8 bases; unmatched bases: 9. The CDR3 spans 13 residues. The V gene's germline CDR1 is ENHRY and CDR2 SYGVKD. The CDR3 DNA sequence: TGTGCCATCAGGGTTAATGACAGGGCCGGCTACACCTTC. This codes for CAIRVNDRAGYTF.

J is TRBJ1-5 and V is TRBV19; D call uncertain. Trimming left V 1 base short and J 2 bases short, with 9 bases between. This CDR3 is built from 15 residues. The germline CDR1 and CDR2 sequences are LNHDA and SQIVND (reference sequence). The DNA for the CDR3 is TGTGCCAGTAGTATAGGTATCCAGGGCAATCAGCCCCAGCATTTT. Residues: CASSIGIQGNQPQHF.

The V and J genes are TRBV6-5 and TRBJ1-1; a weak D match, TRBD1 (5 bases). The CDR3 totals 13 residues. The V gene's germline CDR1 is MNHEY and CDR2 SVGAGI. The V gene lost 8 bases and the J gene lost 8 bases, with 18 bases spanning the gap. DNA of the CDR3: TGTGCCAGCGAACCGGCCCCTAGGGGAGAAGCTTTCTTT. As protein: CASEPAPRGEAFF.

The CDR3 DNA reads as TGCGCCAGCGCTCCCGGACAGGGGATTTTAGAGACCCAGTACTTC. Encoded protein: CASAPGQGILETQYF. The chain combines TRBV5-1 with TRBJ2-5, with 9 bases identical to TRBD1. The CDR3 loop spans 15 amino acids. V dropped 7 bases and J dropped 4; count of bases not matched to a gene: 11. Germline assignment: CDR1 SGHRS and CDR2 YFSETQ.

The gene calls are TRBV2 and TRBJ2-2; 7 bases agree with TRBD1. With V trimmed by 6 bases and J by 4 bases, 5 bases remained unmatched. Germline lookup yields CDR1 SNHLY and CDR2 FYNNEI. The CDR3 loop spans 14 amino acids. CDR3 loop: CASSSSGGTGELFF. CDR3 nucleotide sequence: TGTGCCAGCAGCTCTTCAGGGGGCACCGGGGAGCTGTTTTTT.

The chain employs TRBV29-1 and TRBJ2-5, with 8 nucleotides matching TRBD2. J lost 2 bases, V lost 8 bases, and 4 bases had no gene match. The germline gives CDR1 SQVTM, CDR2 ANQGSEA. The CDR3 has 12 amino acids. CDR3 residues: CSCRGGQETQYF. The CDR3 DNA sequence: TGCAGCTGTCGGGGGGGACAAGAGACCCAGTACTTC.

This chain uses TRBV4-2 with TRBJ1-1; D is uncertain. The CDR3 sequence is 13 residues long. V was cut by 1 base and J by 4 bases, with 7 bases left in between. CDR1 LGHNA and CDR2 YNFKEQ come from the germline V gene. Here the CDR3 DNA reads TGTGCCAGCAGCCAAGGGATCGGCACTGAAGCTTTCTTT. It yields the protein CASSQGIGTEAFF.

The V call is TRBV6-5, the J call TRBJ1-3, with 9 positions matching TRBD1. The CDR3 has 15 residues. J was trimmed by 4 bases and V by 5 bases; bases with no gene match: 6. Germline V lookup: CDR1 MNHEY, CDR2 SVGAGI. DNA of the CDR3: TGTGCCAGCAGTCCACAGGGGGCTACAGGAAACACCATATATTTT. Translating gives CASSPQGATGNTIYF.

The chain couples TRBV11-1 to TRBJ2-3, with 13 bases lining up with TRBD2. V was clipped by 5 bases and J by 6 bases; unmatched bases: 8. Germline CDR1 is SGHAT and CDR2 is FQDESV (reference sequence). The CDR3 sequence is 16 residues long. The CDR3: CASSRRTSGSVDTQYF. The CDR3 DNA sequence: TGTGCCAGCAGCAGGAGGACTAGCGGGAGCGTTGATACGCAGTATTTT.

The chain links TRBV7-8 to TRBJ1-2; 7 nucleotides agree with TRBD1. The V segment lost 1 base and the J segment 5 bases; nucleotides outside the gene matches: 4. Germline CDR1 is SGHVS and CDR2 is FQNEAQ. The CDR3 sequence is 14 residues long. The CDR3 spells CASSLETGYYGYTF. CDR3 DNA: TGTGCCAGCAGCTTAGAGACAGGGTATTATGGCTACACCTTC.

This chain links TRBV7-2 with TRBJ2-1, with 9 bases identical to TRBD1. This CDR3 has 15 residues. Germline CDR1 SGHTA, CDR2 FQGNSA. J lost 7 bases, V lost 3 bases, and 7 bases had no gene match. This CDR3 reads CASSFGTGMVNEQFF. CDR3 sequence (DNA): TGTGCCAGCAGCTTTGGGACAGGGATGGTGAATGAGCAGTTCTTC.

The chain has TRBV27 and TRBJ2-6, with no clear D. CDR1 MNHEY and CDR2 SMNVEV come from the germline V gene (reference sequence). V was cut by 3 bases and J by 1 base, with 4 bases left in between. The CDR3 consists of 14 residues. The CDR3 loop reads CASSFSSGANVLTF. In DNA form, the CDR3 reads TGTGCCAGCAGTTTCTCATCTGGGGCCAACGTCCTGACTTTC.

The chain combines TRBV7-2 with TRBJ2-7, with 7 bases lining up with TRBD2. CDR3 length: 14 amino acids. Unmatched junction bases numbered 4, after V lost 4 bases and J lost 1 base. CDR1 and CDR2 (germline): SGHTA, FQGNSA. DNA of the CDR3: TGTGCCAGCAGCTCTAGCGGCCGTTCCTACGAGCAGTACTTC. Encoded protein: CASSSSGRSYEQYF.

On this clone: At one boundary the junction diverges from the germline segment, which might be a read error. The chain links TRBV7-7 to TRBJ2-5, with TRBD1 matching 7 bases. From germline, CDR1 is SSHAT and CDR2 FNYEAQ (reference sequence). The CDR3 contains 13 residues. CDR3 amino acids: CASSRQGRETQYF. CDR3 DNA sequence: TGTGCTAGCAGCCGACAGGGACGGGAGACCCAGTACTTC.

The gene calls are TRBV10-1 and TRBJ2-1; TRBD2 matches 8 bases. Germline CDR1 reads WNHNN; CDR2 reads SYGVQD (reference sequence). The length of the CDR3 is 15 residues. Losses at the gene ends were 0 bases for V and 4 bases for J; bases not matched to a gene: 2. The DNA of the CDR3 is TGCGCCAGCAGTGAGTCTAGCGGGAATTACAATGAGCAGTTCTTC. Protein: CASSESSGNYNEQFF.

The rearrangement uses TRBV5-1 and TRBJ2-2; TRBD2 agrees at 13 bases. The CDR3 consists of 17 residues. The germline CDR1 and CDR2 sequences are SGHRS and YFSETQ. The junction had 4 bases not matched to a gene; V was cut back by 1 base and J by 4 bases. The CDR3, as DNA: TGCGCCAGCAGCTTGCGACTAGCGGGAGGTGCCACCGGGGAGCTGTTTTTT. This sequence encodes CASSLRLAGGATGELFF.

The chain has TRBV4-1 and TRBJ1-4; 7 nucleotides align to TRBD1. CDR3 length: 13 amino acids. The germline CDR1 and CDR2 sequences are MGHRA and YSYEKL. The V and J ends lost 4 bases and 10 bases, in that order; junction bases with no gene match: 6. In DNA, the CDR3 is TGCGCCAGCAGCCTCGGGACAGATGGAAAACTGTTTTTT. It specifies CASSLGTDGKLFF.

The chain carries TRBV11-3 and TRBJ2-5; perhaps TRBD2 as D (5 bases). The V end was cut by 3 bases, the J end by 8 bases, with 13 bases between. The V gene's germline CDR1 is SGHNT and CDR2 YENEEA. This CDR3 has 13 amino acids. DNA of the CDR3: TGTGCCAGCAGCTTTGGCCCTACGGGAACCCAGTACTTC. Protein sequence: CASSFGPTGTQYF.

DNA of the CDR3: TGTGCCAGTAGTAAGGACAGGGACACTGAAGCTTTCTTT. This sequence encodes CASSKDRDTEAFF. The V and J genes are TRBV19 and TRBJ1-1, with 8 bases lining up with TRBD1. V was clipped by 4 bases and J by 3 bases; unmatched bases: 1. The germline CDR1 and CDR2 sequences are LNHDA and SQIVND (reference sequence). The CDR3 is 13 amino acids.

This chain uses TRBV7-2 with TRBJ1-5; D unresolved. The CDR3 length is 16 residues. V gave up 1 base and J gave up 2 bases, with 12 bases separating them. The germline CDR1 and CDR2 sequences are SGHTA and FQGNSA. The CDR3 bases are TGTGCCAGCAGCTTAGATGCCCCGACGGGCAATCAGCCCCAGCATTTT. This codes for CASSLDAPTGNQPQHF. The full variable domain, its missing parts supplied by reference TRBV7-2 and TRBJ1-5, is GAGVSQSPSNKVTEKGKDVELRCDPISGHTALYWYRQSLGQGLEFLIYFQGNSAPDKSGLPSDRFSAERTGGSVSTLTIQRTQQEDSAVYLCASSLDAPTGNQPQHFGDGTRLSIL.

The gene calls are TRBV7-2 and TRBJ2-5; D ambiguous. Germline V gives CDR1 SGHTA, CDR2 FQGNSA. V gave up 4 bases and J gave up 7 bases, with 7 bases separating them. This CDR3 spans 11 amino acids. The CDR3 spells CASSSLGTQYF. For the CDR3, the DNA is TGTGCCAGCAGCTCGCTGGGGACCCAGTACTTC. Full variable domain (missing parts from reference TRBV7-2 and TRBJ2-5): GAGVSQSPSNKVTEKGKDVELRCDPISGHTALYWYRQSLGQGLEFLIYFQGNSAPDKSGLPSDRFSAERTGGSVSTLTIQRTQQEDSAVYLCASSSLGTQYFGPGTRLLVL.

The CDR3 region is CASSDGAGGATFARGTQYF. CDR3 in DNA: TGTGCCAGCAGTGACGGAGCGGGAGGTGCTACGTTTGCACGCGGTACGCAGTATTTT. The genes are TRBV6-1 and TRBJ2-3; 9 bases map to TRBD2. With V trimmed by 3 bases and J by 8 bases, 21 bases remained unmatched. The CDR3 is 19 residues long. Germline loops: CDR1 MNHNS, CDR2 SASEGT.

The chain is built from TRBV9 and TRBJ2-3, with D maybe TRBD1 (5 bases). Germline loops: CDR1 SGDLS, CDR2 YYNGEE. With 3 bases removed from V and 2 bases from J, the gap between germline ends came to 16 bases. The CDR3 is 16 residues long. CDR3 protein: CASSGDAGSLTDTQYF. The DNA of the CDR3 is TGTGCCAGCAGCGGAGATGCAGGGTCCCTCACAGATACGCAGTATTTT.

The chain couples TRBV6-5 to TRBJ2-7, with TRBD1 matching 9 bases. Unmatched junction bases numbered 6, after V lost 6 bases and J lost 3 bases. Germline V gene sequence: CDR1 MNHEY, CDR2 SVGAGI. The length of the CDR3 is 14 residues. The CDR3 DNA reads TGTGCCAGCAGAAACTCGGGACAGGGCTACGAGCAGTACTTC. Translated, it gives CASRNSGQGYEQYF.

This clone was recorded once. The chain joins TRBV4-3 to TRBJ2-3; 10 bases match TRBD2. Trimming removed 0 bases from V and 4 bases from J; junction bases left unmatched: 19. This CDR3 spans 21 amino acids. The germline CDR1 and CDR2 sequences are LGHNA and YSLEER. CDR3 DNA sequence: TGCGCCAGCAGCCAAGATCCCGCCAGGACTAGCGGTTATAGTGGGTCAGATACGCAGTATTTT. Translation: CASSQDPARTSGYSGSDTQYF.